This record looks at one T cell receptor (beta chain) sequence and its context. The data were taken from a study of blood T cell repertoires in COVID-19. Clones were read by immunoSEQ multiplex PCR, and TCRdb kept only the in-frame ones, dropping some. The top ten hold under 15% of the sample, which has a few hundred thousand clones, 75% to 85% seen once. The sample consisted of peripheral blood. This receptor was identified in a human donor in a cohort sampled during active COVID-19.

The CDR3 nucleotides are TGTGCCAGCTCCCCCCCGCCGGGGACTAGCGGGAGACGGCAAGAGACCCAGTACTTC. It codes for CASSPPPGTSGRRQETQYF. This chain joins TRBV18 and TRBJ2-5; TRBD2 matches at 14 bases. Germline trimming cut 6 bases from V and 2 bases from J; bases unmatched to any gene: 14. The CDR3 totals 19 residues. Germline loops: CDR1 KGHSH, CDR2 LQKENI.